This is a list of T cell receptor beta chains from one sample in a study of blood T cell repertoires in COVID-19. The assay was immunoSEQ multiplex PCR, and TCRdb's table has in-frame clones only and misses some. The profile shows about 220,000 clones, about 86% of them singletons. Sequences were obtained from peripheral blood. These receptors were collected from a woman aged 55-69 years with acute or convalescent COVID-19. Both conserved end residues are part of each CDR3. Where a row states a size, it is once, few, many or the class of an expanded clone; other rows omit it.

len	abundance	v_gene	j_gene	CDR3aa
13	.	TRBV7-8	TRBJ1-4	CASSYIGGEKLFF
14	.	TRBV7-2	TRBJ2-1	CASRPGTSGYEQFF
13	.	TRBV5-1	TRBJ1-2	CASSLEGSAGYTF
14	few	TRBV19	TRBJ1-2	CASRNGGQGSGYTF
17	.	TRBV18	TRBJ2-1	CASSPSQAGGRDNEQFF
16	.	TRBV7-5	TRBJ2-7	CVRSLDHRGHTYEQYF
16	.	TRBV7-2	TRBJ2-5	CASSLGGGGRGETQYF
13	.	TRBV29-1	TRBJ1-5	CSVVTGVGQPQHF
14	.	TRBV5-1	TRBJ2-1	CASSETGLYNEQFF
15	.	TRBV28	TRBJ1-1	CASSYSGQANTEAFF
15	.	TRBV6-1	TRBJ1-4	CASSEKQGAYEKLFF
13	.	TRBV6-5	TRBJ1-1	CASRDRANTEAFF
14	.	TRBV7-9	TRBJ1-2	CASSYRQDNYGYTF
14	.	TRBV6-5	TRBJ1-1	CASRTGTGTTEAFF
15	.	TRBV2	TRBJ2-5	CASAGLAGVQETQYF
14	.	TRBV2	TRBJ2-1	CASQSTQGSAEQFF
14	once	TRBV5-1	TRBJ1-4	CASSFTDSNEKLFF
13	few	TRBV10-3	TRBJ1-4	CATTGGHNEKLFF
15	once	TRBV4-1	TRBJ1-3	CASSQDSNSGNTIYF
12	.	TRBV9	TRBJ2-1	CASSAGRNEQFF
15	.	TRBV10-3	TRBJ1-5	CAISEGQGDNQPQHF
15	.	TRBV14	TRBJ1-2	CASSIGQKLNYGYTF
14	.	TRBV10-3	TRBJ2-7	CAISESHGTYEQYF
16	.	TRBV6-1	TRBJ2-7	CASSGRFSGVSYEQYF
14	.	TRBV19	TRBJ1-2	CASRSYTGQYGYTF
14	once	TRBV5-1	TRBJ2-3	CASSSTEGGDTQYF
13	.	TRBV5-1	TRBJ2-2	CATSKGAAGELFF
12	.	TRBV5-4	TRBJ1-5	CASSVLNQPQHF
17	.	TRBV6-6	TRBJ1-6	CASSRGRGSSYNSPLHF
12	.	TRBV12-3/TRBV12-4	TRBJ1-1	CASSLIVSEAFF
13	.	TRBV10-3	TRBJ1-1	CAISESSGTEAFF
14	.	TRBV15	TRBJ1-2	CATSTELSTNGYTF
14	.	TRBV13	TRBJ1-6	CASSSGQGNSPLHF
14	few	TRBV5-6	TRBJ2-7	CASSMGVTSGEQYF
13	.	TRBV5-6	TRBJ2-1	CASSLASGNEQFF
15	.	TRBV7-9	TRBJ2-3	CASSFTSGITDTQYF
16	.	TRBV5-6	TRBJ1-2	CASSSVIAEVDYGYTF
15	.	TRBV6-2/TRBV6-3	TRBJ2-5	CASSYLAGGLRTQYF
11	.	TRBV5-1	TRBJ2-7	CASKNHYEQYF
17	.	TRBV11-2	TRBJ1-2	CASSALAGQATNYGYTF
13	.	TRBV7-8	TRBJ1-2	CASSPGVVDGYTF
15	.	TRBV2	TRBJ2-2	CASQPSTRVTGELFF
16	.	TRBV19	TRBJ2-1	CASRVRGSRLSNEQFF
14	.	TRBV5-1	TRBJ2-7	CASSFYLGHYEQYF
14	.	TRBV5-4	TRBJ1-2	CASSFPGTASGYTF
14	once	TRBV11-2	TRBJ1-6	CASSWTGANSPLHF
14	.	TRBV5-5	TRBJ1-1	CASSISTVNTEAFF
16	.	TRBV10-3	TRBJ1-6	CATRPGTGRYNSPLHF
14	.	TRBV19	TRBJ1-2	CASRLLQGGYGYTF
15	.	TRBV15	TRBJ2-1	CATKNGRGDYNEQFF
15	.	TRBV6-5	TRBJ1-2	CASSRQGARGDGYTF
13	.	TRBV3-1/TRBV3-2	TRBJ1-2	CASSQGQGMAGTF
13	.	TRBV9	TRBJ1-6	CASSQRQNSPLHF